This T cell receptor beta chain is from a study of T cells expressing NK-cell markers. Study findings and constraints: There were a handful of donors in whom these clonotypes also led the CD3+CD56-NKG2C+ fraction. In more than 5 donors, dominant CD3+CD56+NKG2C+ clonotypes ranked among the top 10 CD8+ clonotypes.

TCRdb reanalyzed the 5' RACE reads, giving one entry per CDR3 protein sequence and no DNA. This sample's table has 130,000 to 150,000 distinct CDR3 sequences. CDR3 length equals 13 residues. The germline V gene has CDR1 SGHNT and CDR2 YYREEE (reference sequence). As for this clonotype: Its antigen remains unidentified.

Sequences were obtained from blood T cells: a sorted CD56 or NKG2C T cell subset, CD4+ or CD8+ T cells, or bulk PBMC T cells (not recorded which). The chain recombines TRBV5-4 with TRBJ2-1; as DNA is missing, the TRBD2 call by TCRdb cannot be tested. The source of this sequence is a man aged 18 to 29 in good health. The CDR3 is CASTTSVNNEQFF.